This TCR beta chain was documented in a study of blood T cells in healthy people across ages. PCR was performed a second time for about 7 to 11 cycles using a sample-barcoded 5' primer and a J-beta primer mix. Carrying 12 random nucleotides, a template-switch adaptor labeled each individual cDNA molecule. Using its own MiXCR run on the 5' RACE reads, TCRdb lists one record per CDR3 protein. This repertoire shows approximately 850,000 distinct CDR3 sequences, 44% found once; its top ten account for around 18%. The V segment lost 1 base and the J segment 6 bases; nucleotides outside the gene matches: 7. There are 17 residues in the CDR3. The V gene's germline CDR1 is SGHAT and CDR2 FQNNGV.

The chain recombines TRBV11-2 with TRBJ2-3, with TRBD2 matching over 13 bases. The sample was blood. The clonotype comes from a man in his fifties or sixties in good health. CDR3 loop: CASSLGGLAGASDTQYF. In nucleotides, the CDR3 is TGTGCCAGCAGCTTAGGTGGACTAGCGGGGGCTTCTGATACGCAGTATTTT.